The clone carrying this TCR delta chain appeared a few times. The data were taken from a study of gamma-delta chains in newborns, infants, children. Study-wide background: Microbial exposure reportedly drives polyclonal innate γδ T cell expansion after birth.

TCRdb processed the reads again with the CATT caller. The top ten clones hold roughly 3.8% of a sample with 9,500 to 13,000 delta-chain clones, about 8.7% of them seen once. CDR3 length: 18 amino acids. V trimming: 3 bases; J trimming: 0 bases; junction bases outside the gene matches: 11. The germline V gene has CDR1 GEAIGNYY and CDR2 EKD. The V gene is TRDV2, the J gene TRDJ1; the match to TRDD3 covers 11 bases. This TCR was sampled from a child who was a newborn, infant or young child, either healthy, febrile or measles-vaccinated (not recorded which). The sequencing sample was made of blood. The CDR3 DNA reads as TGTGCCTGTGACGTACTGGGGGATATAAGGGGGTACACCGATAAACTCATCTTT. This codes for CACDVLGDIRGYTDKLIF.